The clone carrying this T cell receptor (beta chain) has a handful of counts. Its target is unknown. Trimming stripped 3 bases from V and 5 bases from J, with 20 bases between. The CDR3 consists of 16 residues. Germline V CDR1 and CDR2: DFQATT, SNEGSKA (reference sequence). The source of the sample is a study of identical twins. Study results and limitations: When twins shared out-of-frame alpha sequences, those sequences had excess low generation probability. Weaker excess twin sharing was seen among beta out-of-frame sequences. With monozygotic twins, out-of-frame TCR alpha sharing exceeded what models estimated.

Using its own MiXCR run on the 5' RACE reads, TCRdb lists one record per CDR3 protein. This table holds about 1.7 million distinct CDR3 sequences, 25% to 35% found once. Each donor (without exception) was a healthy Caucasian. Sequenced: cord blood. This receptor was taken from a newborn girl in good health. This chain connects TRBV20-1 to TRBJ1-5; possible D gene TRBD1, 5 bases. The CDR3 sequence is CSARDPGRAGHQPQHF. CDR3 nucleotide sequence: TGCAGTGCTAGGGATCCAGGGAGGGCCGGCCATCAGCCCCAGCATTTT.